This is a list of T cell receptor beta chains from one sample in a study of radiation and T cells in renal cell carcinoma. Method: immunoSEQ multiplex PCR; TCRdb's copy keeps in-frame clones and lacks some. The sample holds about 130,000 clones, 88% seen once. The sample in question was blood, obtained from a patient whose treatment included radiotherapy and nephrectomy. The receptors were gathered from a woman aged 70-85 years with renal cell carcinoma. Both conserved end residues are part of each CDR3. The D gene is left open where the match is weak. Rows may omit the clone size; those that give it use once, few, many or a size class.

clone_size: .
d_call: TRBD1
j_call: TRBJ1-6
v_call: TRBV6-5
cdr3_aa: CASTIDRGNSPLHF
cdr3_nt: TGTGCCAGCACCATCGACAGGGGGAATTCACCCCTCCACTTT

clone_size: .
d_call: .
j_call: TRBJ2-5
v_call: TRBV6-5
cdr3_aa: CASRLFRSAETQYF
cdr3_nt: TGTGCCAGCAGGCTTTTCAGGTCGGCAGAGACCCAGTACTTC

clone_size: .
d_call: .
j_call: TRBJ2-3
v_call: TRBV9
cdr3_aa: CASSPRSTSTDTQYF
cdr3_nt: TGTGCCAGCAGCCCCCGGAGCACTAGCACAGATACGCAGTATTTT

clone_size: .
d_call: TRBD1
j_call: TRBJ1-3
v_call: TRBV2
cdr3_aa: CASSHTRDRFRVSGNTIYF
cdr3_nt: TGTGCCAGCAGTCATACCCGGGACAGGTTTAGAGTATCTGGAAACACCATATATTTT

clone_size: .
d_call: .
j_call: TRBJ1-1
v_call: TRBV7-2
cdr3_aa: CASSFADRLNTEAFF
cdr3_nt: TGTGCCAGCAGCTTCGCCGACAGGTTGAACACTGAAGCTTTCTTT

clone_size: .
d_call: .
j_call: TRBJ1-1
v_call: TRBV19
cdr3_aa: CASSIAQHGPEAFF
cdr3_nt: TGTGCCAGTAGTATCGCCCAGCACGGCCCTGAAGCTTTCTTT

clone_size: .
d_call: .
j_call: TRBJ1-1
v_call: TRBV5-4
cdr3_aa: CASSLVDQETEAFF
cdr3_nt: TGTGCCAGCAGCTTGGTGGATCAGGAGACTGAAGCTTTCTTT

clone_size: .
d_call: .
j_call: TRBJ2-5
v_call: TRBV6-6
cdr3_aa: CASSLTPIGGETQYF
cdr3_nt: TGTGCCAGCAGCCTGACCCCAATTGGGGGTGAGACCCAGTACTTC

clone_size: few
d_call: .
j_call: TRBJ2-1
v_call: TRBV21-1
cdr3_aa: CASSKQLQGAYNEQFF
cdr3_nt: TGTGCCAGCAGCAAACAGCTCCAGGGGGCCTACAATGAGCAGTTCTTC

clone_size: .
d_call: TRBD2
j_call: TRBJ2-1
v_call: TRBV5-1
cdr3_aa: CASSSAGRDYNEQFF
cdr3_nt: TGCGCCAGCAGCTCAGCGGGGAGGGACTACAATGAGCAGTTCTTC

clone_size: .
d_call: TRBD1
j_call: TRBJ1-2
v_call: TRBV6-5
cdr3_aa: CASSYTGDYGYTF
cdr3_nt: TGTGCCAGCAGTTACACAGGGGACTATGGCTACACCTTC

clone_size: .
d_call: .
j_call: TRBJ2-6
v_call: TRBV19
cdr3_aa: CASRAGGANVLTF
cdr3_nt: TGTGCCAGTAGGGCGGGTGGGGCCAACGTCCTGACTTTC

clone_size: .
d_call: .
j_call: TRBJ2-1
v_call: TRBV19
cdr3_aa: CASSITPSREQFF
cdr3_nt: TGTGCCAGTAGTATAACTCCCTCCCGTGAGCAGTTCTTC

clone_size: .
d_call: TRBD1
j_call: TRBJ1-2
v_call: TRBV7-8
cdr3_aa: CASSLDRGYGYTF
cdr3_nt: TGTGCCAGCAGCTTAGACAGGGGCTATGGCTACACCTTC

clone_size: .
d_call: .
j_call: TRBJ1-3
v_call: TRBV27
cdr3_aa: CASSLDWAQSGNTIYF
cdr3_nt: TGTGCCAGCAGTTTAGACTGGGCCCAATCTGGAAACACCATATATTTT

clone_size: .
d_call: .
j_call: TRBJ1-3
v_call: TRBV19
cdr3_aa: CASSTGVAGNTIYF
cdr3_nt: TGTGCCAGTAGTACAGGGGTAGCTGGAAACACCATATATTTT

clone_size: .
d_call: TRBD2
j_call: TRBJ2-4
v_call: TRBV6-5
cdr3_aa: CASSYSGGGINIQYF
cdr3_nt: TGTGCCAGCAGTTACTCGGGGGGAGGGATAAACATTCAGTACTTC

clone_size: .
d_call: .
j_call: TRBJ2-3
v_call: TRBV19
cdr3_aa: CASSPRPPLDTQYF
cdr3_nt: TGTGCCAGTAGTCCGCGACCCCCGCTAGATACGCAGTATTTT

clone_size: .
d_call: TRBD2
j_call: TRBJ2-1
v_call: TRBV7-3
cdr3_aa: CASSISGGSFNEQFF
cdr3_nt: TGTGCCAGCAGCATTAGCGGGGGGTCCTTCAATGAGCAGTTCTTC

clone_size: .
d_call: .
j_call: TRBJ1-1
v_call: TRBV4-1
cdr3_aa: CASSQVPDMNTEAFF
cdr3_nt: TGCGCCAGCAGCCAAGTACCGGACATGAACACTGAAGCTTTCTTT

clone_size: .
d_call: .
j_call: TRBJ2-1
v_call: TRBV7-9
cdr3_aa: CAGGRTRNEQFF
cdr3_nt: TGTGCCGGGGGGAGGACCCGTAATGAGCAGTTCTTC

clone_size: .
d_call: .
j_call: TRBJ1-1
v_call: TRBV6-6
cdr3_aa: CASSSHLGGAEAFF
cdr3_nt: TGTGCCAGCAGTTCCCACCTGGGGGGCGCTGAAGCTTTCTTT

clone_size: .
d_call: TRBD2
j_call: TRBJ2-7
v_call: TRBV7-2
cdr3_aa: CASSLVAGGPSYEQYF
cdr3_nt: TGTGCCAGCAGCTTAGTTGCGGGGGGGCCGTCCTACGAGCAGTACTTC

clone_size: .
d_call: .
j_call: TRBJ1-2
v_call: TRBV5-1
cdr3_aa: CASSLAGEDYGYTF
cdr3_nt: TGCGCCAGCAGCTTGGCCGGGGAGGACTATGGCTACACCTTC

clone_size: once
d_call: TRBD2
j_call: TRBJ2-3
v_call: TRBV7-2
cdr3_aa: CASSLGLAGIDTQYF
cdr3_nt: TGTGCCAGCAGCTTAGGACTAGCGGGAATAGATACGCAGTATTTT

clone_size: .
d_call: .
j_call: TRBJ1-6
v_call: TRBV6-6
cdr3_aa: CASSFRNPDRTSPLHF
cdr3_nt: TGTGCCAGCAGTTTCCGAAATCCCGACAGGACCTCACCCCTCCACTTT

clone_size: .
d_call: TRBD1
j_call: TRBJ1-2
v_call: TRBV7-2
cdr3_aa: CASRRTGEGGYTF
cdr3_nt: TGTGCCAGCAGGAGGACAGGGGAGGGTGGCTACACCTTC

clone_size: .
d_call: .
j_call: TRBJ2-3
v_call: TRBV6-5
cdr3_aa: CASSYRAREETDTQYF
cdr3_nt: TGTGCCAGCAGTTACCGTGCCAGGGAGGAAACAGATACGCAGTATTTT

clone_size: .
d_call: .
j_call: TRBJ1-1
v_call: TRBV5-1
cdr3_aa: CASSPGGGLTEAFF
cdr3_nt: TGCGCCAGCAGTCCCGGGGGGGGGCTCACTGAAGCTTTCTTT

clone_size: once
d_call: .
j_call: TRBJ2-2
v_call: TRBV7-2
cdr3_aa: CASSLGGLRTGELFF
cdr3_nt: TGTGCCAGCAGCTTAGGAGGGTTGAGGACCGGGGAGCTGTTTTTT

clone_size: once
d_call: TRBD1
j_call: TRBJ1-6
v_call: TRBV18
cdr3_aa: CASSPSWTGINSPLHF
cdr3_nt: TGTGCCAGCTCACCGTCTTGGACAGGGATAAATTCACCCCTCCACTTT

clone_size: .
d_call: .
j_call: TRBJ2-7
v_call: TRBV30
cdr3_aa: CAWRQAGGYEQYF
cdr3_nt: TGTGCCTGGAGGCAGGCGGGCGGGTACGAGCAGTACTTC

clone_size: .
d_call: .
j_call: TRBJ2-7
v_call: TRBV29-1
cdr3_aa: CSVRMTEQYF
cdr3_nt: TGCAGCGTGCGCATGACCGAGCAGTACTTC

clone_size: .
d_call: TRBD1
j_call: TRBJ1-2
v_call: TRBV6-5
cdr3_aa: CASSYTHGQGSGYTF
cdr3_nt: TGTGCCAGCAGTTACACCCACGGACAGGGGTCTGGCTACACCTTC

clone_size: .
d_call: .
j_call: TRBJ1-2
v_call: TRBV25-1
cdr3_aa: CASSSSFYGYTF
cdr3_nt: TGTGCCAGCAGTAGCTCGTTCTATGGCTACACCTTC

clone_size: once
d_call: TRBD1
j_call: TRBJ1-1
v_call: TRBV10-3
cdr3_aa: CAATGESNTEAFF
cdr3_nt: TGTGCCGCCACAGGGGAATCGAACACTGAAGCTTTCTTT

clone_size: .
d_call: .
j_call: TRBJ1-1
v_call: TRBV14
cdr3_aa: CASNIIGSEAFF
cdr3_nt: TGTGCCAGCAACATAATAGGCAGTGAAGCTTTCTTT

clone_size: .
d_call: .
j_call: TRBJ1-2
v_call: TRBV7-9
cdr3_aa: CASRHPANQSRSSYGYTF
cdr3_nt: TGTGCCAGCAGACACCCGGCGAATCAGAGTCGCTCTAGCTATGGCTACACCTTC

clone_size: .
d_call: .
j_call: TRBJ1-1
v_call: TRBV4-3
cdr3_aa: CASSQGLLTEAFF
cdr3_nt: TGCGCCAGCAGCCAAGGCCTCCTCACTGAAGCTTTCTTT

clone_size: .
d_call: .
j_call: TRBJ1-1
v_call: TRBV19
cdr3_aa: CASSEVQGTEAFF
cdr3_nt: TGTGCCAGTAGTGAAGTCCAGGGAACTGAAGCTTTCTTT